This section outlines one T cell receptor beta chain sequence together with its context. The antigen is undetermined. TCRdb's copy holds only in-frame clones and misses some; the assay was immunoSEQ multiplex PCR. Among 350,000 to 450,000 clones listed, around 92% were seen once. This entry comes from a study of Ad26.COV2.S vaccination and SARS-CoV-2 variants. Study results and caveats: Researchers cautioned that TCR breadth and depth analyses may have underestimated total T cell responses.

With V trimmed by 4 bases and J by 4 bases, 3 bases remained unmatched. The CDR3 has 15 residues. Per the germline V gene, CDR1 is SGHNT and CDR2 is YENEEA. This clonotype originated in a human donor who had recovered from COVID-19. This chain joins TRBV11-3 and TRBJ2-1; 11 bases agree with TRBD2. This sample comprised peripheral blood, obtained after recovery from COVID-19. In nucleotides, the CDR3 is TGTGCCAGCAGCTCCAGACTAGCGGGATACAATGAGCAGTTCTTC. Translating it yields CASSSRLAGYNEQFF.